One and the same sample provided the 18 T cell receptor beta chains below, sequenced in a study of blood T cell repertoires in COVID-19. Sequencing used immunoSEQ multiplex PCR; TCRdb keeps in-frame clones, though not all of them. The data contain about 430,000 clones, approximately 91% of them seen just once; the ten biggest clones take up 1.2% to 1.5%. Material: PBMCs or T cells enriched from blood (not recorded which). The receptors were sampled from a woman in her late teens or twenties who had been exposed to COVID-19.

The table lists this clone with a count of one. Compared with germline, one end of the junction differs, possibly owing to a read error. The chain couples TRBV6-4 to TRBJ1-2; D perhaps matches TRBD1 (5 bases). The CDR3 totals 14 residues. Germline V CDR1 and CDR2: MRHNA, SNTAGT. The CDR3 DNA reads TGTGCCAGCAGCGACTACCGCGCAGGGCGCGGCTACACCTTC. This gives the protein CASSDYRAGRGYTF.

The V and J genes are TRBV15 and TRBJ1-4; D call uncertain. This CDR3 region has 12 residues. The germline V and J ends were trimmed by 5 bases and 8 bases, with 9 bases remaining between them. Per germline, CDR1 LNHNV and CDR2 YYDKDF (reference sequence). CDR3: CATSLGEEKLFF. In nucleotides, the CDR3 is TGTGCCACCAGCCTCGGGGAGGAAAAACTGTTTTTT.

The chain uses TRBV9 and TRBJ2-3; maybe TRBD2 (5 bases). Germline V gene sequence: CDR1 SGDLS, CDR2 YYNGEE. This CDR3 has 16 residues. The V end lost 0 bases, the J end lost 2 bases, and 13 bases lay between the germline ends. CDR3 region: CASSVAGERTTDTQYF. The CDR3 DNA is TGTGCCAGCAGCGTAGCCGGGGAGCGGACCACAGATACGCAGTATTTT. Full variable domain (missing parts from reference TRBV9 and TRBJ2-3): DSGVTQTPKHLITATGQRVTLRCSPRSGDLSVYWYQQSLDQGLQFLIQYYNGEERAKGNILERFSAQQFPDLHSELNLSSLELGDSALYFCASSVAGERTTDTQYFGPGTRLTVL.

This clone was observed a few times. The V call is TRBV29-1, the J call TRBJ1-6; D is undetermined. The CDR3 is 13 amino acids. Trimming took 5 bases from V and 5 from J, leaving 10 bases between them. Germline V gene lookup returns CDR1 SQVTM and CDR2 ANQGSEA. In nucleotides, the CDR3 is TGCAGCGTTACCGGACTCAATAATTCACCCCTCCACTTT. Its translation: CSVTGLNNSPLHF.

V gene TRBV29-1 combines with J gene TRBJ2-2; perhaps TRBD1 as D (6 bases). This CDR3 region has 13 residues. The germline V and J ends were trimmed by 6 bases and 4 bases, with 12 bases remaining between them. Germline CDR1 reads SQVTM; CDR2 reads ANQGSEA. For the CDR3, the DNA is TGCAGCGTAACAGGGTTTGGCACCGGGGAGCTGTTTTTT. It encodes CSVTGFGTGELFF.

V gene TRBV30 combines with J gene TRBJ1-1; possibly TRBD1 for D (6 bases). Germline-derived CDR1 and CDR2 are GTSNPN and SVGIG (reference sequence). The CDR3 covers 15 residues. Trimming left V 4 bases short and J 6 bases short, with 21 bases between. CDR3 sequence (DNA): TGTGCCTGGACCCTCCACACAGGGACCCTCTCTGAAGCTTTCTTT. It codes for CAWTLHTGTLSEAFF.

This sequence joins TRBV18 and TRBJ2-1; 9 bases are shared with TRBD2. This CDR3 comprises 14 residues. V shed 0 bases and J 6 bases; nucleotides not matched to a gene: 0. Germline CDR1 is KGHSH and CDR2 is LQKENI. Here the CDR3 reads CASSPPGLANEQFF. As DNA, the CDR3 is TGTGCCAGCTCACCACCGGGACTAGCCAATGAGCAGTTCTTC.

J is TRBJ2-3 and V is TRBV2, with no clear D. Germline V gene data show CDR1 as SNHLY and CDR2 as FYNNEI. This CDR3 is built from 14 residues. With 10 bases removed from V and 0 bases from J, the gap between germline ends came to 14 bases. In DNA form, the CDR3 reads TGTGCCACCTCCACAAGCGTTAGCACAGATACGCAGTATTTT. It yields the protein CATSTSVSTDTQYF.

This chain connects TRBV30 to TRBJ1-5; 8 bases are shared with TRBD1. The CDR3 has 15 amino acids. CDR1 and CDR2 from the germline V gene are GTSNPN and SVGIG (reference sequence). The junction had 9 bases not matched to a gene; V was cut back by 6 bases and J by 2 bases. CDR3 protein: CACNGQGIGNQPQHF. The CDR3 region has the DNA TGTGCCTGCAACGGACAGGGTATAGGCAATCAGCCCCAGCATTTT.

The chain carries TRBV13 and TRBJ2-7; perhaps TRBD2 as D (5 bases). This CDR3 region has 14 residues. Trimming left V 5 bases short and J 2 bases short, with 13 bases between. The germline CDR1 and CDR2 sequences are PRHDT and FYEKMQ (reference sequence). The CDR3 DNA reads TGTGCCAGCAGCAAAACCGGGATTACCTACGAGCAGTACTTC. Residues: CASSKTGITYEQYF. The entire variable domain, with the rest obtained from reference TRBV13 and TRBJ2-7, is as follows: AAGVIQSPRHLIKEKRETATLKCYPIPRHDTVYWYQQGPGQDPQFLISFYEKMQSDKGSIPDRFSAQQFSDYHSELNMSSLELGDSALYFCASSKTGITYEQYFGPGTRLTVT.

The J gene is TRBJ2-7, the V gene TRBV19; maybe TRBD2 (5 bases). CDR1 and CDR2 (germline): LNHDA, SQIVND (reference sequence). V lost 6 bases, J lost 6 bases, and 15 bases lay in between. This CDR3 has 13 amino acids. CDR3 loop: CASSMEEAGEQYF. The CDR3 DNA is TGTGCCAGTAGCATGGAGGAGGCCGGCGAGCAGTACTTC. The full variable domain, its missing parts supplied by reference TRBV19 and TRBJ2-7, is DGGITQSPKYLFRKEGQNVTLSCEQNLNHDAMYWYRQDPGQGLRLIYYSQIVNDFQKGDIAEGYSVSREKKESFPLTVTSAQKNPTAFYLCASSMEEAGEQYFGPGTRLTVT.

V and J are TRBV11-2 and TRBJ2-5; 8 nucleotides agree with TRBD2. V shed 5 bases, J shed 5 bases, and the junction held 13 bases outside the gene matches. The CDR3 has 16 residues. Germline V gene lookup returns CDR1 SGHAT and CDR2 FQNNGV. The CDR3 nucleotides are TGTGCCAGCAGCAATAGAGGACGGGGGGGTTCCGAGACCCAGTACTTC. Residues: CASSNRGRGGSETQYF.

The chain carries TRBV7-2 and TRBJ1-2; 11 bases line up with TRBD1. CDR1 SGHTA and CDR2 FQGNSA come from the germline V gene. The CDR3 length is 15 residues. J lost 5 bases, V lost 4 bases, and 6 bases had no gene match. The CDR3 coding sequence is TGTGCCAGCAGCTCCGGACAGGGGGCTCGGTATGGCTACACCTTC. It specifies CASSSGQGARYGYTF.

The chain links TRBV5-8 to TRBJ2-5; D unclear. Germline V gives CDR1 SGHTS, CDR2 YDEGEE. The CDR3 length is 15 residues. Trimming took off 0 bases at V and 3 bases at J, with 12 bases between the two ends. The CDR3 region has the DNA TGTGCCAGCAGCTTGGCGCGCGGCACAAAAGAGACCCAGTACTTC. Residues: CASSLARGTKETQYF. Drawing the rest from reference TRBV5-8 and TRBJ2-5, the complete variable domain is EAGVTQSPTHLIKTRGQQATLRCSPISGHTSVYWYQQALGLGLQFLLWYDEGEERNRGNFPPRFSGRQFPNYSSELNVNALELEDSALYLCASSLARGTKETQYFGPGTRLLVL.

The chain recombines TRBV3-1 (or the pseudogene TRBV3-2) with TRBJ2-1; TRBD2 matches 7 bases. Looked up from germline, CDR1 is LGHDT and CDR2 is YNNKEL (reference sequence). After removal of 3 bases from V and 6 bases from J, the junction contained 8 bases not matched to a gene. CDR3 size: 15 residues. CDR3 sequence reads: CASSHGLGTLNEQFF. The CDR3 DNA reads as TGTGCCAGCAGCCACGGACTAGGAACCCTCAATGAGCAGTTCTTC.

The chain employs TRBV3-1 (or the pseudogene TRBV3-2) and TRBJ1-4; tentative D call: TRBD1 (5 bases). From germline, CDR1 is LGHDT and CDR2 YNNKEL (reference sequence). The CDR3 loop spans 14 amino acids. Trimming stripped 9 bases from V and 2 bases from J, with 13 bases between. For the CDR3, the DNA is TGTGCCAGTACGAGTAGACAGACTAATGAAAAACTGTTTTTT. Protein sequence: CASTSRQTNEKLFF.

CDR3 in amino acids: CASSQDRFWAFF. The CDR3 nucleotides read TGTGCCAGCAGCCAAGATCGGTTTTGGGCTTTCTTT. The chain recombines TRBV14 with TRBJ1-1; D call uncertain. This CDR3 is 12 amino acids long. Germline V gene sequence: CDR1 SGHDN, CDR2 FVKESK. V shed 0 bases and J shed 11 bases, with 10 bases lying between them. The variable domain in full, with the rest retrieved from reference TRBV14 and TRBJ1-1, is EAGVTQFPSHSVIEKGQTVTLRCDPISGHDNLYWYRRVMGKEIKFLLHFVKESKQDESGMPNNRFLAERTGGTYSTLKVQPAELEDSGVYFCASSQDRFWAFFGQGTRLTVV.

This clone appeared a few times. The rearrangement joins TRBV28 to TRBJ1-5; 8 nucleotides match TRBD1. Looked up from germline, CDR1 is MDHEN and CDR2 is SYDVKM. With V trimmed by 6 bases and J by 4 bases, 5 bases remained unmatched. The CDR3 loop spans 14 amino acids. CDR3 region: CASREGQGNQPQHF. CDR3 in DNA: TGTGCCAGCAGGGAAGGACAGGGAAATCAGCCCCAGCATTTT. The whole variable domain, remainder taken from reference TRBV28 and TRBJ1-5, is DVKVTQSSRYLVKRTGEKVFLECVQDMDHENMFWYRQDPGLGLRLIYFSYDVKMKEKGDIPEGYSVSREKKERFSLILESASTNQTSMYLCASREGQGNQPQHFGDGTRLSIL.